This T cell receptor beta chain was obtained from a study of blood T cell repertoires in COVID-19. Looking at the study overall: Whether acute or convalescent, the COVID-19 samples came from the United States, Italy and Spain.

Source study methods: Scientists estimated how many nucleated cells there were by amplifying reference gene primers. TCRdb keeps only in-frame clones here, not all; method: immunoSEQ multiplex PCR. That table supplies the V and J calls and clone size; D and trimming were determined from the DNA. The sample carries around 200,000 clones, around nine tenths recorded once. The sample comprised peripheral blood. The receptor was isolated from a woman aged 18-29 years who had recovered from COVID-19.

The CDR3: CASSEGDRRYGYTF. The CDR3 DNA is TGTGCCAGCAGCGAAGGGGACAGGAGGTATGGCTACACCTTC. This chain connects TRBV5-4 to TRBJ1-2, with 8 bases fitting TRBD1. The CDR3 is made up of 14 amino acids. J gave up 5 bases and V 4 bases, and 7 bases lay outside the gene matches. Per the germline V gene, CDR1 is SGHNT and CDR2 is YYREEE (reference sequence).